The 17 T cell receptor beta chains below were found in one sample sequenced in a study of blood T cell repertoires in COVID-19. Profiled with immunoSEQ multiplex PCR; TCRdb holds only in-frame clones, not every one. The data show some 16,000 clones, with around 90% seen just once and around 13% held by the top ten. The sample comprised peripheral blood. The origin of the receptors is a human donor in a cohort sampled during active COVID-19.

This clone was detected once. The rearrangement links TRBV2 to TRBJ1-1; D not resolved. V was clipped by 2 bases and J by 0 bases, with 4 bases between them. This CDR3 has 13 residues. Germline values: CDR1 SNHLY, CDR2 FYNNEI. Written as DNA, the CDR3 is TGTGCCAGCAGTGAATCCGTGAACACTGAAGCTTTCTTT. This codes for CASSESVNTEAFF.

V is TRBV27 and J is TRBJ2-1, with D possibly matching TRBD1 (5 bases). The germline CDR1 and CDR2 sequences are MNHEY and SMNVEV (reference sequence). CDR3 length equals 13 residues. Trimming took 4 bases from V and 6 from J, leaving 10 bases between them. The CDR3 coding sequence is TGTGCCAGCAGTTCCCCGCAGGGCAATGAGCAGTTCTTC. Translating gives CASSSPQGNEQFF.

This chain joins TRBV5-1 and TRBJ2-7; 9 nucleotides match TRBD1. The CDR3 covers 13 residues. Germline values: CDR1 SGHRS, CDR2 YFSETQ. J lost 3 bases, V lost 4 bases, and 2 bases had no gene match. CDR3 sequence reads: CASSPDRGYEQYF. In nucleotides, the CDR3 is TGCGCCAGCAGCCCGGACAGGGGCTACGAGCAGTACTTC.

The V call is TRBV27, the J call TRBJ2-7; TRBD1 aligns across 9 bases. Germline CDR1 is MNHEY and CDR2 is SMNVEV (reference sequence). With V trimmed by 6 bases and J by 3 bases, 15 bases remained unmatched. This CDR3 has 17 amino acids. The CDR3 sequence is CASSLTPRTGVNYEQYF. As DNA, the CDR3 is TGTGCCAGCAGCTTAACCCCAAGGACAGGGGTTAACTACGAGCAGTACTTC.

The gene calls are TRBV10-3 and TRBJ1-5, with D unclear. Germline V lookup: CDR1 ENHRY, CDR2 SYGVKD. The CDR3 consists of 15 residues. Trimming stripped 3 bases from V and 0 bases from J, with 9 bases between. CDR3 DNA sequence: TGTGCCATCAGTGAACGGGAAAATAGCAATCAGCCCCAGCATTTT. Residues: CAISERENSNQPQHF.

The chain employs TRBV4-1 and TRBJ2-7; 7 bases line up with TRBD1. Looked up from germline, CDR1 is MGHRA and CDR2 is YSYEKL. V was clipped by 0 bases and J by 0 bases; unmatched bases: 5. This CDR3 has 16 amino acids. The CDR3 DNA follows: TGCGCCAGCAGCCAAGAAGAGGGGGCCCTCTCCTACGAGCAGTACTTC. This sequence encodes CASSQEEGALSYEQYF.

This chain joins TRBV10-3 and TRBJ1-1; D uncertain. V lost 7 bases and J 1 base, leaving 7 bases between the germline ends. In germline, CDR1 is ENHRY, CDR2 SYGVKD. The CDR3 runs 12 residues. The CDR3 is CAIKGGNTEAFF. CDR3 DNA sequence: TGTGCCATCAAGGGAGGGAACACTGAAGCTTTCTTT.

The chain joins TRBV4-1 to TRBJ2-5, with 9 bases fitting TRBD1. The germline CDR1 and CDR2 sequences are MGHRA and YSYEKL. Germline trimming cut 5 bases from V and 4 bases from J; bases unmatched to any gene: 17. This CDR3 contains 18 residues. CDR3 loop: CASSYTSSDRGGLETQYF. CDR3 DNA: TGCGCCAGCAGCTATACTTCGTCGGACAGGGGAGGCCTAGAGACCCAGTACTTC.

This clone was counted between two and nine times. This chain connects TRBV11-1 to TRBJ2-7; 7 bases fit TRBD1. V lost 5 bases and J lost 1; bases outside the gene matches: 8. The CDR3 has 15 amino acids. Germline CDR1 and CDR2: SGHAT and FQDESV (reference sequence). CDR3 in amino acids: CASSIAWDRSYEQYF. In DNA form, the CDR3 reads TGTGCCAGCAGCATTGCATGGGACAGATCCTACGAGCAGTACTTC.

This chain joins TRBV18 and TRBJ1-3; D remains ambiguous. The V gene lost 3 bases and the J gene lost 3 bases, with 9 bases spanning the gap. The V gene's germline CDR1 is KGHSH and CDR2 LQKENI. The CDR3 has 14 residues. Here the CDR3 reads CASSPDGVGNTIYF. The CDR3 nucleotides read TGTGCCAGCTCACCCGACGGGGTTGGAAACACCATATATTTT.

The chain combines TRBV11-3 with TRBJ2-1, with a tentative D call TRBD2 (6 bases). V was cut by 0 bases and J by 14 bases, with 14 bases left in between. The germline V gene has CDR1 SGHNT and CDR2 YENEEA. The CDR3 extends over 13 amino acids. CDR3 DNA: TGTGCCAGCAGCTTAGATACGGCGGGGCGGAAGTTCTTC. Its translation: CASSLDTAGRKFF.

J is TRBJ2-7 and V is TRBV11-2; D possibly corresponds to TRBD2 (6 bases). Per germline, CDR1 SGHAT and CDR2 FQNNGV. V shed 5 bases and J shed 6 bases, with 11 bases lying between them. CDR3 length equals 12 residues. CDR3 residues: CASSKAEGEQYF. The CDR3 DNA sequence: TGTGCCAGCAGCAAGGCGGAGGGCGAGCAGTACTTC.

This clone was observed a single time. The chain uses TRBV5-8 and TRBJ2-5; possible D gene TRBD1, 6 bases. This CDR3 is 16 amino acids long. Germline values: CDR1 SGHTS, CDR2 YDEGEE. V gave up 6 bases and J gave up 2 bases, with 20 bases separating them. The CDR3: CASKPGRGGIQETQYF. DNA for the CDR3: TGTGCCAGCAAGCCCGGAAGAGGGGGAATACAAGAGACCCAGTACTTC.

J is TRBJ2-7 and V is TRBV4-3; D not resolved. V lost 1 base and J 3 bases, leaving 10 bases between the germline ends. Germline V CDR1 and CDR2: LGHNA, YSLEER. The CDR3 covers 14 residues. CDR3 amino acids: CASSQVIHHYEQYF. The DNA of the CDR3 is TGCGCCAGCAGCCAAGTGATACACCACTACGAGCAGTACTTC.

This chain uses TRBV19 with TRBJ2-7; the match to TRBD1 covers 7 bases. Germline V gene data show CDR1 as LNHDA and CDR2 as SQIVND (reference sequence). Trimming at V came to 6 bases and at J to 5 bases, leaving 13 bases not matched to a gene. The CDR3 sequence is 15 residues long. The CDR3 nucleotides are TGTGCCAGTAGAAAGCAACAGGGGAGTAGCGACGAGCAGTACTTC. This sequence encodes CASRKQQGSSDEQYF.

This chain connects TRBV19 to TRBJ1-4, with 8 bases lining up with TRBD1. V lost 4 bases and J lost 11; bases outside the gene matches: 3. The CDR3 loop spans 12 amino acids. The germline gives CDR1 LNHDA, CDR2 SQIVND (reference sequence). The CDR3, as DNA: TGTGCCAGTAGTACTAGACAGGGGAAACTGTTTTTT. This gives the protein CASSTRQGKLFF.

V and J are TRBV5-4 and TRBJ1-4; 12 bases line up with TRBD1. The germline gives CDR1 SGHNT, CDR2 YYREEE (reference sequence). The length of the CDR3 is 19 residues. V dropped 6 bases and J dropped 2; count of bases not matched to a gene: 14. The CDR3 DNA follows: TGTGCCAGCACCCTAGCCCTGGGACAGGGGGCGACCACTAATGAAAAACTGTTTTTT. This sequence encodes CASTLALGQGATTNEKLFF.